These 13 T cell receptor beta chains were sequenced from one sample in a study of T cells in Graves' hyperthyroidism and ophthalmopathy. Amplification of TCR beta CDR3 regions was performed using RNA transcripts as template. The TCR CDR3 was amplified in a first-round RT-PCR using the HTBI primer set. TCRdb processed the multiplex PCR reads anew with MiXCR; each CDR3 protein has one entry. The repertoire has hundreds of thousands of distinct CDR3 sequences, more than 15% of them found once; the top ten carry 25% to 35%. Sample: blood. Every receptor here comes from a young woman with Graves' hyperthyroidism that later progressed to Graves' ophthalmopathy.

The chain employs TRBV4-1 and TRBJ1-2; 7 bases align to TRBD1. V dropped 0 bases and J dropped 8; count of bases not matched to a gene: 18. Germline CDR1 reads MGHRA; CDR2 reads YSYEKL. The CDR3 consists of 18 residues. CDR3 sequence (DNA): TGCGCCAGCAGCCAAGAAAAAAAATACAGGGGTGAAAGGGGAGGCTACACCTTC. Its protein product is CASSQEKKYRGERGGYTF.

This clonotype was counted many times. This rearrangement joins TRBV27 to TRBJ2-3; D call uncertain. This CDR3 is built from 14 residues. V lost 5 bases and J lost 0, with 9 bases in between. Germline lookup yields CDR1 MNHEY and CDR2 SMNVEV (reference sequence). The DNA for the CDR3 is TGTGCCAGCAGTACCGAACTTAGCACAGATACGCAGTATTTT. As protein: CASSTELSTDTQYF.

The chain joins TRBV6-1 to TRBJ2-3; D not certain. Germline V gene data show CDR1 as MNHNS and CDR2 as SASEGT. This CDR3 is built from 14 residues. V was trimmed by 5 bases and J by 0 bases, leaving 9 bases between them. CDR3 in DNA: TGTGCCAGCAGTACCACTGTTAGCACAGATACGCAGTATTTT. Protein sequence: CASSTTVSTDTQYF.

The chain links TRBV7-2 to TRBJ2-3; D gene uncertain. The V gene lost 3 bases and the J gene lost 1 base, with 8 bases spanning the gap. The germline V gene encodes CDR1 SGHTA and CDR2 FQGNSA. The CDR3 totals 14 residues. The CDR3 spells CASSFDGRTDTQYF. In DNA form, the CDR3 reads TGTGCCAGCAGCTTTGACGGGCGCACAGATACGCAGTATTTT.

A few counts support this clonotype. The rearrangement links TRBV28 to TRBJ2-2; D is ambiguous. Germline values: CDR1 MDHEN, CDR2 SYDVKM. The CDR3 has 17 residues. V was cut by 3 bases and J by 4 bases, with 18 bases left in between. This chain's CDR3 is CASSFGPETASTGELFF. The CDR3 region has the DNA TGTGCCAGCAGTTTTGGCCCCGAGACCGCGAGCACCGGGGAGCTGTTTTTT.

This clonotype has a count of ten or more. This chain links TRBV5-6 with TRBJ1-1, with TRBD1 matching 9 bases. The CDR3 loop spans 14 amino acids. Germline values: CDR1 SGHDT, CDR2 YYEEEE. Trimming removed 4 bases from V and 5 bases from J; junction bases left unmatched: 6. The CDR3 protein is CASSPWDRETEAFF. CDR3 DNA: TGTGCCAGCAGCCCTTGGGACAGGGAGACTGAAGCTTTCTTT.

This clonotype was counted many times. The chain joins TRBV9 to TRBJ2-1, with TRBD1 matching over 8 bases. CDR1 and CDR2 from the germline V gene are SGDLS and YYNGEE. The V and J ends lost 3 bases and 8 bases, in that order; junction bases with no gene match: 10. The CDR3 spans 15 residues. CDR3 coding DNA: TGTGCCAGCAGCGAGACCAGGGGGCGTTGGGATGAGCAGTTCTTC. Translated: CASSETRGRWDEQFF.

This clonotype was counted ten times or more. In DNA form, the CDR3 reads TGTGCCAGCAGGGGGGCCGGGGCGGGCTACGAGCAGTACTTC. Protein: CASRGAGAGYEQYF. The chain is built from TRBV28 and TRBJ2-7; perhaps TRBD1 as D (6 bases). CDR3 length: 14 residues. Germline V gene sequence: CDR1 MDHEN, CDR2 SYDVKM. Trimming cost V 6 bases and J 3 bases, with 15 bases left between them.

There are many counts of this clonotype. The CDR3 DNA sequence: TGTGCCAGCAGCGGGGGGTCTTCGGGCTACACCTTC. The encoded protein is CASSGGSSGYTF. The genes are TRBV2 and TRBJ1-2, with D maybe TRBD1 (5 bases). Germline V gives CDR1 SNHLY, CDR2 FYNNEI. With 6 bases removed from V and 8 bases from J, the gap between germline ends came to 13 bases. This CDR3 is 12 amino acids long.

This clonotype was recorded at least ten times. The chain recombines TRBV27 with TRBJ1-1; D might be TRBD1 (6 bases). V lost 3 bases, J lost 3 bases, and 14 bases lay in between. Germline V gene sequence: CDR1 MNHEY, CDR2 SMNVEV (reference sequence). The CDR3 runs 15 residues. The CDR3 nucleotides read TGTGCCAGCAGTTTCCTCGGGACACCGGACACTGAAGCTTTCTTT. Protein product: CASSFLGTPDTEAFF.

This sequence joins TRBV28 and TRBJ1-6; no definite D call. Germline CDR1 reads MDHEN; CDR2 reads SYDVKM. This CDR3 has 12 residues. V lost 7 bases and J lost 7, with 8 bases in between. This chain's CDR3 is CASNYGNSPLHF. In DNA form, the CDR3 reads TGTGCCAGCAATTATGGGAATTCACCCCTCCACTTT. The full variable domain, in which reference TRBV28 and TRBJ1-6 provide the parts outside the CDR3, is DVKVTQSSRYLVKRTGEKVFLECVQDMDHENMFWYRQDPGLGLRLIYFSYDVKMKEKGDIPEGYSVSREKKERFSLILESASTNQTSMYLCASNYGNSPLHFGNGTRLTVT.

This clonotype was counted ten times or more. This chain uses TRBV7-2 with TRBJ2-7, with D perhaps TRBD2 (6 bases). The CDR3 contains 16 residues. V shed 1 base and J shed 0 bases, with 13 bases lying between them. Germline values: CDR1 SGHTA, CDR2 FQGNSA. The CDR3 here is CASSLVSGPTSYEQYF. CDR3 DNA: TGTGCCAGCAGCTTAGTAAGCGGGCCGACCTCCTACGAGCAGTACTTC.

This chain connects TRBV4-2 to TRBJ2-1; no definite D call. CDR1 is LGHNA and CDR2 is YNFKEQ in the germline V gene. V lost 1 base and J 7 bases, leaving 8 bases between the germline ends. The CDR3 is 13 amino acids. CDR3 nucleotide sequence: TGTGCCAGCAGCCAAGTCGGATCGAATGAGCAGTTCTTC. Protein: CASSQVGSNEQFF.